One and the same sample provided the 4 T cell receptor beta chains below, sequenced in a study of regulatory T cells in long-lasting Graves disease. For TCR beta, libraries came from iRepertoire HTBI primers and Arm-PCR of CDR3 regions. TCRdb used MiXCR to reprocess the multiplex PCR reads, holding one entry per CDR3 protein. This sample has 300,000 or so distinct CDR3 sequences, with roughly 21% found just once. Regarding time point: persistent/refractory GD, antithyroid drugs over 5 years with positive TRAb. Researchers made the TCR library from RNA that was extracted from PBMCs. Sequenced here: peripheral blood mononuclear cells (PBMCs), sampled when the disease was refractory, from a patient treated with antithyroid drugs. All receptors derive from a female donor with Graves disease.

A few counts support this clonotype. The chain couples TRBV6-1 to TRBJ2-7, with 9 bases identical to TRBD2. J was trimmed by 4 bases and V by 7 bases; bases with no gene match: 14. This CDR3 is 16 amino acids long. Germline CDR1 MNHNS, CDR2 SASEGT. Here the CDR3 DNA reads TGTGCCAGCACTCTAGCGGGGTCTGTCGTTAGGTACGAGCAGTACTTC. It translates to CASTLAGSVVRYEQYF.

On this clonotype: Possible read error: a much larger clone is one base away. J is TRBJ2-7 and V is TRBV7-9, with D perhaps TRBD1 (6 bases). Trimming left V 5 bases short and J 4 bases short, with 18 bases between. The germline CDR1 and CDR2 sequences are SEHNR and FQNEAQ (reference sequence). CDR3 size: 15 residues. CDR3 loop: CASSISPGQEYEQYF. The CDR3 DNA is TGTGCCAGCAGCATAAGCCCGGGACAAGAATACGAGCAGTACTTC.

This clonotype was seen ten or more times. The chain joins TRBV6-1 to TRBJ2-5; TRBD1 agrees at 10 bases. The V segment lost 6 bases and the J segment 2 bases; nucleotides outside the gene matches: 9. The CDR3 runs 16 residues. Germline CDR1 is MNHNS and CDR2 is SASEGT. CDR3 sequence reads: CASRRPGTGEQETQYF. For the CDR3, the DNA is TGTGCCAGCAGGAGACCCGGGACAGGGGAACAAGAGACCCAGTACTTC.

This clonotype occurred many times. The CDR3 sequence is CASSQRGDIQYF. CDR3 coding DNA: TGTGCCAGCAGCCAGAGGGGGGACATTCAGTACTTC. The V gene is TRBV3-1, the J gene TRBJ2-4; D is tentatively TRBD1 or TRBD2 (6 bases each). The CDR3 has 12 amino acids. Trimming pared 3 bases from V and 8 bases from J, leaving 8 bases between. CDR1 is LGHDT, CDR2 YNNKEL, per germline (reference sequence). Complete variable domain (other parts from reference TRBV3-1 and TRBJ2-4): DTAVSQTPKYLVTQMGNDKSIKCEQNLGHDTMYWYKQDSKKFLKIMFSYNNKELIINETVPNRFSPKSPDKAHLNLHINSLELGDSAVYFCASSQRGDIQYFGAGTRLSVL.